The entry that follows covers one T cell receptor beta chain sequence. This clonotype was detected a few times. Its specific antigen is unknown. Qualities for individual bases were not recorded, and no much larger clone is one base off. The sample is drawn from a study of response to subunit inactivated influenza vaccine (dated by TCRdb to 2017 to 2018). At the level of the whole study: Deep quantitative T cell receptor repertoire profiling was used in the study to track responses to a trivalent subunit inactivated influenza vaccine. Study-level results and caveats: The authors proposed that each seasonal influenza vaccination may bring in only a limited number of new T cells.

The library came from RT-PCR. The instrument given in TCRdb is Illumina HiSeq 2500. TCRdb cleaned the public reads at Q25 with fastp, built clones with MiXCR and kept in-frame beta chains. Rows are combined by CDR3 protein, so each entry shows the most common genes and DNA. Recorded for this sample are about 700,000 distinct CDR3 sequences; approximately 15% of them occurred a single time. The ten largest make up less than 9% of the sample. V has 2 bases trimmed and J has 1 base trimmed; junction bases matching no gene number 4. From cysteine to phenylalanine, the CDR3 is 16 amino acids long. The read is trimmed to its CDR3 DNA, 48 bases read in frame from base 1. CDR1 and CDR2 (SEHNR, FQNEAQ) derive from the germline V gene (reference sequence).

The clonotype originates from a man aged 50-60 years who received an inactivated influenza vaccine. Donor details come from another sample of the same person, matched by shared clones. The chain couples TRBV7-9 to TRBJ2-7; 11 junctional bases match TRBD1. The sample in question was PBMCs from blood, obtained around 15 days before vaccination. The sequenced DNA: TGTGCCAGCAGCTTACTTAGGGACAGGGGGTCCTACGAGCAGTACTTC. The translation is CASSLLRDRGSYEQYF.